This T cell receptor beta chain was identified during a study of T cell responses to AZD1222 COVID-19 vaccine. Points on this clone: Its antigen is unknown.

TCRdb's table, derived via immunoSEQ multiplex PCR, lists solely in-frame clones and lacks some. The repertoire holds roughly 140,000 clones, with 93% as singletons. General study findings and limits: Spike-wide coverage was observed for vaccine-associated CD4 TCRs, with dominant responses at 160-218 and 743-854. None of the repertoires were sampled until the peak T cell response had passed.

V gave up 3 bases and J gave up 3 bases, with 8 bases separating them. CDR1 and CDR2 from the germline V gene are DFQATT and SNEGSKA (reference sequence). The CDR3 is made up of 13 amino acids. The starting material was peripheral blood, obtained on day 0 of AZD1222 vaccination. The genes are TRBV20-1 and TRBJ2-2, with unresolved D. This receptor was identified in an adult in good health. The CDR3 DNA reads TGCAGTGCTAGTTTCCTACACACCGGGGAGCTGTTTTTT. It codes for CSASFLHTGELFF.